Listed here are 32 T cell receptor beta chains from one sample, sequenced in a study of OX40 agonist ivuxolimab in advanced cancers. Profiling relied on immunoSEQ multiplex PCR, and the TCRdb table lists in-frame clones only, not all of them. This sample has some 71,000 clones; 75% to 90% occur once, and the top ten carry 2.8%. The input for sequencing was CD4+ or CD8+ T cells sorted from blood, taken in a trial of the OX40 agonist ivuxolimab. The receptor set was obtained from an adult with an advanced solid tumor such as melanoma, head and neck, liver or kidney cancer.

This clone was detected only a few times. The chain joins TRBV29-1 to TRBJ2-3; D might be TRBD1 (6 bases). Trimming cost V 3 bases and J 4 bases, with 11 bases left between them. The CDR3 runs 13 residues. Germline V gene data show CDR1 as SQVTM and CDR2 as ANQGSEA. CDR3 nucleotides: TGCAGCGTTGAGCCTACAGGGTCAGATACGCAGTATTTT. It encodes CSVEPTGSDTQYF.

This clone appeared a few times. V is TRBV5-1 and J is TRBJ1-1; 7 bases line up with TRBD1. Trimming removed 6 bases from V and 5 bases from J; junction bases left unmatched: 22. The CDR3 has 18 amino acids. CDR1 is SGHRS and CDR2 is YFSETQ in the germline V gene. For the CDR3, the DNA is TGCGCCAGCAAAGGGCGGGATAGGACAGGTCTAAGGAGGACTGAAGCTTTCTTT. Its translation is CASKGRDRTGLRRTEAFF.

The CDR3 loop reads CASPPSVRQRWGNTEAFF. The CDR3, as DNA: TGTGCCAGCCCGCCCTCAGTTCGACAGCGCTGGGGTAACACTGAAGCTTTCTTT. This chain connects TRBV18 to TRBJ1-1; TRBD1 might be the D (5 bases). V lost 8 bases to trimming and J lost 2 bases, with 27 bases between them. The CDR3 runs to 18 residues. Per germline, CDR1 KGHSH and CDR2 LQKENI.

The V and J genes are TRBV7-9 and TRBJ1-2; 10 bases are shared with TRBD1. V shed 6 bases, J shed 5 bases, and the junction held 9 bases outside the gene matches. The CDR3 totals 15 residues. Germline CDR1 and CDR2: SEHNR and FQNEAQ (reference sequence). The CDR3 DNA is TGTGCCAGCAGTCTGCCCGGGACAGGGGTTTATGGCTACACCTTC. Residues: CASSLPGTGVYGYTF. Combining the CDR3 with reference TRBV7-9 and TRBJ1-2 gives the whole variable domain DTGVSQNPRHKITKRGQNVTFRCDPISEHNRLYWYRQTLGQGPEFLTYFQNEAQLEKSRLLSDRFSAERPKGSFSTLEIQRTEQGDSAMYLCASSLPGTGVYGYTFGSGTRLTVV.

In DNA, the CDR3 is TGCGCCAGCAGCCAAGGCGCGGGGGTAGCGAACACCGGGGAGCTGTTTTTT. Protein product: CASSQGAGVANTGELFF. The genes are TRBV4-3 and TRBJ2-2; 7 bases are shared with TRBD2. Trimming at V came to 1 base and at J to 0 bases, leaving 5 bases not matched to a gene. Germline-derived CDR1 and CDR2 are LGHNA and YSLEER. The CDR3 totals 17 residues.

CDR3 protein: CASSMVRGHSGANVLTF. The CDR3 DNA is TGTGCCAGTAGTATGGTCCGTGGCCACTCTGGGGCCAACGTCCTGACTTTC. The V call is TRBV19, the J call TRBJ2-6; no definite D call. The CDR3 covers 17 residues. Trimming took 3 bases from V and 0 from J, leaving 12 bases between them. Germline V gene sequence: CDR1 LNHDA, CDR2 SQIVND (reference sequence).

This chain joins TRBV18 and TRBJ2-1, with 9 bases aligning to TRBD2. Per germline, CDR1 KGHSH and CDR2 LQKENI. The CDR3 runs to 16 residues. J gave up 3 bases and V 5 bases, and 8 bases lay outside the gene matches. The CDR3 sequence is CASSRNRLAVYNEQFF. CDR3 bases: TGTGCCAGCTCAAGGAACCGACTAGCGGTCTACAATGAGCAGTTCTTC.

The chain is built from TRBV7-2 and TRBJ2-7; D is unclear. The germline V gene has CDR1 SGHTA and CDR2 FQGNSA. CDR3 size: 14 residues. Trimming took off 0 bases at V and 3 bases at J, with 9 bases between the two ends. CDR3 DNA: TGTGCCAGCAGCTTAGCCAGAGCTAGCTACGAGCAGTACTTC. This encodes CASSLARASYEQYF.

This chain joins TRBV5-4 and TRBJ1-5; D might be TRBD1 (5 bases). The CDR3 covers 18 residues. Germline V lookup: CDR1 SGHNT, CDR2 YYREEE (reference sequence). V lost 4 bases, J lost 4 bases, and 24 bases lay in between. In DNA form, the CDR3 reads TGTGCCAGCAGCCGCCGCCAGGGCGCAGACCCAAGTAATCAGCCCCAGCATTTT. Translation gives CASSRRQGADPSNQPQHF. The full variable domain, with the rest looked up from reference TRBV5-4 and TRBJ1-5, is ETGVTQSPTHLIKTRGQQVTLRCSSQSGHNTVSWYQQALGQGPQFIFQYYREEENGRGNFPPRFSGLQFPNYSSELNVNALELDDSALYLCASSRRQGADPSNQPQHFGDGTRLSIL.

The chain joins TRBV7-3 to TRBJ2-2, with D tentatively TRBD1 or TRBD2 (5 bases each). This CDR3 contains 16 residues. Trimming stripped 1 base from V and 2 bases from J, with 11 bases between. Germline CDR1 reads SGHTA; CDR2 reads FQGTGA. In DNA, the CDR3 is TGTGCCAGCAGCTTAAACGGGGCCACCAACACCGGGGAGCTGTTTTTT. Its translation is CASSLNGATNTGELFF. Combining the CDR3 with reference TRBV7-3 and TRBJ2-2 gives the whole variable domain GAGVSQTPSNKVTEKGKYVELRCDPISGHTALYWYRQSLGQGPEFLIYFQGTGAADDSGLPNDRFFAVRPEGSVSTLKIQRTERGDSAVYLCASSLNGATNTGELFFGEGSRLTVL.

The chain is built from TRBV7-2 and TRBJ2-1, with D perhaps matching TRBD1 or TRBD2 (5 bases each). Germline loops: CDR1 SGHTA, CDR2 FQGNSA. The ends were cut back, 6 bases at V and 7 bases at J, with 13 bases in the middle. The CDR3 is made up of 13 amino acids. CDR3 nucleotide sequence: TGTGCCAGCAGGGGACGGTTTGGGAATGAGCAGTTCTTC. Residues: CASRGRFGNEQFF.

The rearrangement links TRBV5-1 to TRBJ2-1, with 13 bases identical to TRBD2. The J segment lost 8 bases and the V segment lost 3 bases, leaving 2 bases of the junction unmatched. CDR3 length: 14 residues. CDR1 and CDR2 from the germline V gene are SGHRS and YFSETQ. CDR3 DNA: TGCGCCAGCAGCTCCGGACTAGCGGGGGATGAGCAGTTCTTC. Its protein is CASSSGLAGDEQFF.

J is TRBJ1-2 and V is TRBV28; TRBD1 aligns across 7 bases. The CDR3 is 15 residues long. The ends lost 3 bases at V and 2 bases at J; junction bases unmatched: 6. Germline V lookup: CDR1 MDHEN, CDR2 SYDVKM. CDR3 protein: CASSFVTGVNYGYTF. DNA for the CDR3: TGTGCCAGCAGTTTTGTTACAGGGGTAAACTATGGCTACACCTTC.

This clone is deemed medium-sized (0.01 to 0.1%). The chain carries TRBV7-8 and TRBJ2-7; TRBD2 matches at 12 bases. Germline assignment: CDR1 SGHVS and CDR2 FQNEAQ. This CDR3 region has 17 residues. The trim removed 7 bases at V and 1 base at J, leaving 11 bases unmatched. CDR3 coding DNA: TGTGCCAGCACCTCGGGCCTAGCGGGGGGGCCATCCTACGAGCAGTACTTC. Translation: CASTSGLAGGPSYEQYF.

CDR3 protein: CASSPNGDTQYF. The DNA of the CDR3 is TGTGCCAGCAGCCCTAACGGGGATACGCAGTATTTT. The chain joins TRBV7-3 to TRBJ2-3; no clear D. The CDR3 contains 12 residues. CDR1 is SGHTA and CDR2 is FQGTGA in the germline V gene. V was clipped by 5 bases and J by 6 bases, with 9 bases between them.

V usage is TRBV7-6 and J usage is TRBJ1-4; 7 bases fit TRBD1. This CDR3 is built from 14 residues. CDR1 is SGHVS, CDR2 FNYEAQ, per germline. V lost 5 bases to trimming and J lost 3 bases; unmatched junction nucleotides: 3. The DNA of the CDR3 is TGTGCCAGCAGCACGGGGACAGCTAATGAAAAACTGTTTTTT. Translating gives CASSTGTANEKLFF.

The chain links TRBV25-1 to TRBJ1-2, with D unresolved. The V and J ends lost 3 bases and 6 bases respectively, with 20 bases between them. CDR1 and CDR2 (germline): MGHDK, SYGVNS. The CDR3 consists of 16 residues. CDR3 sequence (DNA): TGTGCCAGCAGTGATGTGAACGCCTTTGAAGGGCATGGCTACACCTTC. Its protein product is CASSDVNAFEGHGYTF.

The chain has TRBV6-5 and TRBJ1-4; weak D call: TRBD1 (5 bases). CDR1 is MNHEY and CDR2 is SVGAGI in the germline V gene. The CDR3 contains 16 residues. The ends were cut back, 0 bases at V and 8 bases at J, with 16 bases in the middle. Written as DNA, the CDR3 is TGTGCCAGCAGTTACTCGAAATACCTGGGGGAAGAAAAACTGTTTTTT. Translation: CASSYSKYLGEEKLFF.

The CDR3 nucleotides read TGCGCCAGCAGCTTGTATGACAGGGGGCGCGTCTCCCCCGCTGAAGCTTTCTTT. Its protein is CASSLYDRGRVSPAEAFF. The chain uses TRBV5-1 and TRBJ1-1; 10 nucleotides align to TRBD1. The CDR3 runs 18 residues. The V segment lost 1 base and the J segment 6 bases; nucleotides outside the gene matches: 15. Looked up from germline, CDR1 is SGHRS and CDR2 is YFSETQ.

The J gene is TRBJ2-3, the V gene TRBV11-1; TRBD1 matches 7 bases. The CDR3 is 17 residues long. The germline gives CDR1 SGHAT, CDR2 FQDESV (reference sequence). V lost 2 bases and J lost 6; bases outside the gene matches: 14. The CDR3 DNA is TGTGCCAGCAGCTTACGGGACAGCAGAGGATCCGGGGATACGCAGTATTTT. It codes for CASSLRDSRGSGDTQYF.

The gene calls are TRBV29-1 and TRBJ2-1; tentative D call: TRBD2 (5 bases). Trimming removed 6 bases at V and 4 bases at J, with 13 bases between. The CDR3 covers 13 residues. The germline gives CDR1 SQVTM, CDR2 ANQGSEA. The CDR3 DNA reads TGCAGCGTCAACCACGGAGGATACAATGAGCAGTTCTTC. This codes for CSVNHGGYNEQFF.

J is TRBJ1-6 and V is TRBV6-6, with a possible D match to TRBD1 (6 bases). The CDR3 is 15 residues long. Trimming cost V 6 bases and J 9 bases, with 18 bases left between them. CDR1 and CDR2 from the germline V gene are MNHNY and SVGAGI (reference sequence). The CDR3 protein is CASSPAGGALSPLHF. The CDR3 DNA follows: TGTGCCAGCAGCCCCGCGGGGGGGGCGCTTTCACCCCTCCACTTT.

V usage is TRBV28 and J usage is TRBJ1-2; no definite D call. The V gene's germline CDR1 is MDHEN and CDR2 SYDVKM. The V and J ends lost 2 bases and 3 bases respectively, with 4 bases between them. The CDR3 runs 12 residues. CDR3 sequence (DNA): TGTGCCAGCAGTTTAGTCTACTATGGCTACACCTTC. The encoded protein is CASSLVYYGYTF.

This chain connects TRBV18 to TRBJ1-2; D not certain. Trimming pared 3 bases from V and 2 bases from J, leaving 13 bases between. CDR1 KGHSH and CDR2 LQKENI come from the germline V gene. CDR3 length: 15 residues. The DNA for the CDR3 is TGTGCCAGCTCACCTAACGGCGCGAGGAACTATGGCTACACCTTC. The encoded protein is CASSPNGARNYGYTF.

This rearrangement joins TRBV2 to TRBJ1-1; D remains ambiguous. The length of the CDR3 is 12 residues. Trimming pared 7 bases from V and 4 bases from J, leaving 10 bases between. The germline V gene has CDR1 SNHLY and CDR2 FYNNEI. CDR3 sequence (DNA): TGTGCCAGCAAATCAATCGGCACTGAAGCTTTCTTT. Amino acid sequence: CASKSIGTEAFF.

In DNA form, the CDR3 reads TGTGCCAGCAGCTTGGGACTAGCCTACTACGAGCAGTACTTC. It translates to CASSLGLAYYEQYF. V and J are TRBV7-2 and TRBJ2-7; 9 bases match TRBD2. There are 14 residues in the CDR3. Trimming at V came to 3 bases and at J to 3 bases, leaving 3 bases not matched to a gene. Germline-derived CDR1 and CDR2 are SGHTA and FQGNSA.

This chain's CDR3 is CASSPPSRWENYGYTF. The CDR3 nucleotides are TGTGCCAGCAGTCCTCCCTCTCGTTGGGAGAACTATGGCTACACCTTC. The chain uses TRBV28 and TRBJ1-2; D unresolved. This CDR3 has 16 residues. The V end was cut by 5 bases, the J end by 2 bases, with 18 bases between. Germline CDR1 is MDHEN and CDR2 is SYDVKM.

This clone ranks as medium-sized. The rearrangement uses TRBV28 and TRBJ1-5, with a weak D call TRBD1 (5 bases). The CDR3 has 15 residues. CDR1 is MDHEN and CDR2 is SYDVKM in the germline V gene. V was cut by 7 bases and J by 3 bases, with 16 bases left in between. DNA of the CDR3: TGTGCCAGCAACCCAGCGGAGGGGTTCAATCAGCCCCAGCATTTT. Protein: CASNPAEGFNQPQHF.

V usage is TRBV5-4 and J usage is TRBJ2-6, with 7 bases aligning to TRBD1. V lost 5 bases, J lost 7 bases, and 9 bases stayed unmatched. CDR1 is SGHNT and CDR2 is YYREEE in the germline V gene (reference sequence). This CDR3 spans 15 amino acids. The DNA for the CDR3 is TGTGCCAGCAGTACACAACAGGGGACAGCCAACGTCCTGACTTTC. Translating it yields CASSTQQGTANVLTF. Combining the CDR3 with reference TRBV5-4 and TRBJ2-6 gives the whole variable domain ETGVTQSPTHLIKTRGQQVTLRCSSQSGHNTVSWYQQALGQGPQFIFQYYREEENGRGNFPPRFSGLQFPNYSSELNVNALELDDSALYLCASSTQQGTANVLTFGAGSRLTVL.

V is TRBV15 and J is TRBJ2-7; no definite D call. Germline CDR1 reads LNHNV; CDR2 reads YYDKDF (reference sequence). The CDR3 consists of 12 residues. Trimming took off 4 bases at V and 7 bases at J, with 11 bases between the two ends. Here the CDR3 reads CATSTPNTEQYF. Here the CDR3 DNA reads TGTGCCACCAGCACACCTAACACGGAGCAGTACTTC.

CDR3 nucleotide sequence: TGCGCCAGCCGCAGGGGGCAAGAGACCGGGGAGCTGTTTTTT. This encodes CASRRGQETGELFF. The V call is TRBV10-2, the J call TRBJ2-2; 8 bases align to TRBD1. Germline assignment: CDR1 WSHSY and CDR2 SAAADI. The trim removed 8 bases at V and 5 bases at J, leaving 7 bases unmatched. This CDR3 has 14 residues.

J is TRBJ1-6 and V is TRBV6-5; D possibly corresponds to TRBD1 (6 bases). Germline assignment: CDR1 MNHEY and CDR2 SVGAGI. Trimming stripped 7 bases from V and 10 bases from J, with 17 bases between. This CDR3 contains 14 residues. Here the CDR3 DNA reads TGTGCCAGCAACTACCGGGGGGCTGGCTCACCCCTCCACTTT. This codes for CASNYRGAGSPLHF.